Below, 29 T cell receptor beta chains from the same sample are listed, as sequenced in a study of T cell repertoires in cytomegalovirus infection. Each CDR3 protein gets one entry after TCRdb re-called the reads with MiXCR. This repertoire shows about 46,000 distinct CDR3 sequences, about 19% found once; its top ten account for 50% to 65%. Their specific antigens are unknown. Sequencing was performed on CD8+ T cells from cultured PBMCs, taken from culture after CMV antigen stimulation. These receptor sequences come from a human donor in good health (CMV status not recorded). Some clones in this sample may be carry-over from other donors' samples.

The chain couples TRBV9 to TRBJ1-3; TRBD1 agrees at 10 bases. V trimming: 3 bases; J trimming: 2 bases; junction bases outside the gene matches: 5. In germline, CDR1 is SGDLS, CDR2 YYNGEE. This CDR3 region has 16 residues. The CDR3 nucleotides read TGTGCCAGCAGCGCAGCGACAGGGGGCACTGGAAACACCATATATTTT. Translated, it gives CASSAATGGTGNTIYF.

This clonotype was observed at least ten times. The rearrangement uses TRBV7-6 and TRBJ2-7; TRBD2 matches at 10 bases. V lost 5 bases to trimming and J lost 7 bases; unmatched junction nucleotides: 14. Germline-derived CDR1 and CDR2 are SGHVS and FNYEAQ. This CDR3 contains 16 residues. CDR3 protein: CASSQNTPGTSVEQYF. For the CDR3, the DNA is TGTGCCAGCAGCCAAAATACACCCGGGACTAGCGTTGAGCAGTACTTC.

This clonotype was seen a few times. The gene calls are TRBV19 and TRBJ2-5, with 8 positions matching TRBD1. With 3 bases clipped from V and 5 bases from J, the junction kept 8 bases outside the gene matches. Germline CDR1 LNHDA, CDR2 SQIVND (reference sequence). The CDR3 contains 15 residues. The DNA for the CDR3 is TGTGCCAGTAGTATTAGCCAGGGGGCGATGGAGACCCAGTACTTC. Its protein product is CASSISQGAMETQYF.

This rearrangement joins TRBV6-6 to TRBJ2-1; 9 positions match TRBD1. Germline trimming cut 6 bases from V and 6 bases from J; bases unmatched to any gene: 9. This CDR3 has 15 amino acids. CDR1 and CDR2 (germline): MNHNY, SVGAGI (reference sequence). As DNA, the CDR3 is TGTGCCAGCAGCGACGGACAGGGGTTGCGCAATGAGCAGTTCTTC. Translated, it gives CASSDGQGLRNEQFF.

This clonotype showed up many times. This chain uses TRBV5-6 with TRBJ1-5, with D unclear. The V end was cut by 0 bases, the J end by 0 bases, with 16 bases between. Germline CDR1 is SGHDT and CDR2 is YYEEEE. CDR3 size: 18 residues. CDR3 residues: CASSLGKDQRLSNQPQHF. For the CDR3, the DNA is TGTGCCAGCAGCTTGGGAAAAGACCAACGCCTTAGCAATCAGCCCCAGCATTTT.

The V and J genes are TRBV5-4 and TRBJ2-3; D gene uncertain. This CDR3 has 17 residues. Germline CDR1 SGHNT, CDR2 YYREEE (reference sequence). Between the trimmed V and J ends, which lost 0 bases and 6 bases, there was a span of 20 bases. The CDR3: CASSLVIHKTTGDTQYF. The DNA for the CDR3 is TGTGCCAGCAGCTTGGTAATACACAAAACTACTGGGGATACGCAGTATTTT.

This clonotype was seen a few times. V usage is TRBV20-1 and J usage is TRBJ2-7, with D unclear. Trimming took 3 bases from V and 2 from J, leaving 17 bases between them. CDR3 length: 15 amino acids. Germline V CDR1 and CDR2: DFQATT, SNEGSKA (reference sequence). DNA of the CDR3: TGCAGTGCTAGCCCCCAAGTAGGGTGGGCCTACGAGCAGTACTTC. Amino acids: CSASPQVGWAYEQYF.

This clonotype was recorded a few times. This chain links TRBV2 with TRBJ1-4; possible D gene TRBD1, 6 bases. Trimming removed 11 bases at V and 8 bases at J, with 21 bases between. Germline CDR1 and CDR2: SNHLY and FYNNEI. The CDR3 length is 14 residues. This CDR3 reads CASTSGDRNEKLFF. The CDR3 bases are TGTGCCTCTACTTCAGGGGATAGGAACGAAAAACTGTTTTTT.

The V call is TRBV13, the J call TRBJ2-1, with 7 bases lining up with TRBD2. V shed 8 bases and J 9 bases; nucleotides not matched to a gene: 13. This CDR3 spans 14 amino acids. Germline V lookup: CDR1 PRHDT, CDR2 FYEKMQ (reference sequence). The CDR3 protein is CASCPLGLEGEQFF. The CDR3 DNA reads TGTGCCAGCTGCCCCCTTGGACTAGAAGGTGAGCAGTTCTTC.

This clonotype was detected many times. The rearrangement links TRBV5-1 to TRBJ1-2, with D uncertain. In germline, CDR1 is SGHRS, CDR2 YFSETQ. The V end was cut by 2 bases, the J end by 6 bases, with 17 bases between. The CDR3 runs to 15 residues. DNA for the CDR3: TGCGCCAGCAGCTTCGGACCCGCCGCCGGGGATGGCTACACCTTC. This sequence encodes CASSFGPAAGDGYTF. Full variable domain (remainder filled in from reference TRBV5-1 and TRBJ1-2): KAGVTQTPRYLIKTRGQQVTLSCSPISGHRSVSWYQQTPGQGLQFLFEYFSETQRNKGNFPGRFSGRQFSNSRSEMNVSTLELGDSALYLCASSFGPAAGDGYTFGSGTRLTVV.

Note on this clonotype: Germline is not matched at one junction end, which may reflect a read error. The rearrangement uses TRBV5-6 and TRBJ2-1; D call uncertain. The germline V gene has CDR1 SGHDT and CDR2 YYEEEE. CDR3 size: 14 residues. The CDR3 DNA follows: TGTGCCAGCAGCTTGGCCCGCGCCTACAATCAGCAGTTCTTC. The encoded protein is CASSLARAYNQQFF.

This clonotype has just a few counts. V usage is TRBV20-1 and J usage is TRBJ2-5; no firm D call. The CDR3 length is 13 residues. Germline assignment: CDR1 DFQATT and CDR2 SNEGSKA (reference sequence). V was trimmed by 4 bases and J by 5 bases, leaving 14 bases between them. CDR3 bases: TGCAGTGCTACAGAAGGATCGGTGGAGACCCAGTACTTC. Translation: CSATEGSVETQYF.

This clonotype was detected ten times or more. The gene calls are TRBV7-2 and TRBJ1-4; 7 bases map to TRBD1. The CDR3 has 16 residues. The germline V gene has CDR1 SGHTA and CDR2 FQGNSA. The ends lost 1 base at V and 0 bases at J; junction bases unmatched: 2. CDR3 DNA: TGTGCCAGCAGCTTAGACAGGGGAACAACTAATGAAAAACTGTTTTTT. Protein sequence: CASSLDRGTTNEKLFF.

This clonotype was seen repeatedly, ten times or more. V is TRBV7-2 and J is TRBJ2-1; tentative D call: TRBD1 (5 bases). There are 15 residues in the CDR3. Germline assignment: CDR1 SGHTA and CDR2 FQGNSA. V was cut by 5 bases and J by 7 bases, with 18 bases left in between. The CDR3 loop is CASSPLAAGWNEQFF. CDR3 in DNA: TGTGCCAGCAGCCCTCTTGCTGCAGGGTGGAATGAGCAGTTCTTC.

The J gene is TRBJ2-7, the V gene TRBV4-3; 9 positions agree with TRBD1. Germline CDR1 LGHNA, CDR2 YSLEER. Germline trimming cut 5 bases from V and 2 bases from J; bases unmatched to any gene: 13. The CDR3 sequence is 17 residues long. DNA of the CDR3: TGCGCCAGCAGCACTCAGCCCGGGACAGGGAAGACCTACGAGCAGTACTTC. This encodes CASSTQPGTGKTYEQYF.

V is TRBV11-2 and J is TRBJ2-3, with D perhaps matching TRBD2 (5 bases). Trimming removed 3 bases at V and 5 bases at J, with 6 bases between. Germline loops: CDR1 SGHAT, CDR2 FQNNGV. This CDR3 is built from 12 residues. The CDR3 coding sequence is TGTGCCAGCAGCTTCGAGGGAGATACGCAGTATTTT. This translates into CASSFEGDTQYF.

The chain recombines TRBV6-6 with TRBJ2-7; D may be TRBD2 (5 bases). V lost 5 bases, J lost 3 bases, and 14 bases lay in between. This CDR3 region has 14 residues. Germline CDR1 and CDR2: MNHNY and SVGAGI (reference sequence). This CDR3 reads CASSPDWAVYEQYF. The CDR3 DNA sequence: TGTGCCAGCAGTCCGGACTGGGCCGTCTACGAGCAGTACTTC.

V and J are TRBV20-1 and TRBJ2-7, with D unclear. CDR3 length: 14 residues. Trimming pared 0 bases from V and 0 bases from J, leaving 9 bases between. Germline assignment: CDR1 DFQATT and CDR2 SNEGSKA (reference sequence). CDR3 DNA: TGCAGTGCTAGAGATCGCACTTCCTCCTACGAGCAGTACTTC. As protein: CSARDRTSSYEQYF.

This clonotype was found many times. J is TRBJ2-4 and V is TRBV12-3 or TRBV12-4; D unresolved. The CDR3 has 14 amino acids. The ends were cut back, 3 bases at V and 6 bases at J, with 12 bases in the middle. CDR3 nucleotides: TGTGCCAGCAGTTTGAGTAGGAGTGGAAACATTCAGTACTTC. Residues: CASSLSRSGNIQYF.

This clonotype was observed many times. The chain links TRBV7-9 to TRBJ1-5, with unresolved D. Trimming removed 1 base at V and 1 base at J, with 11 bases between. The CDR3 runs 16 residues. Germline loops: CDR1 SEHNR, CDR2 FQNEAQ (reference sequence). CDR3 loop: CASSLGGAGSNQPQHF. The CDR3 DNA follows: TGTGCCAGCAGCTTAGGAGGCGCGGGGAGCAATCAGCCCCAGCATTTT.

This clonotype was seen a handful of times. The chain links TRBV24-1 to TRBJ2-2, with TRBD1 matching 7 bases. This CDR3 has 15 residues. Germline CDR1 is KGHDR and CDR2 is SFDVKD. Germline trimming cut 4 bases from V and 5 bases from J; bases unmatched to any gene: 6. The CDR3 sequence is CATSDLLTGTGELFF. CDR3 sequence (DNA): TGTGCCACCAGTGACCTCTTGACAGGGACCGGGGAGCTGTTTTTT.

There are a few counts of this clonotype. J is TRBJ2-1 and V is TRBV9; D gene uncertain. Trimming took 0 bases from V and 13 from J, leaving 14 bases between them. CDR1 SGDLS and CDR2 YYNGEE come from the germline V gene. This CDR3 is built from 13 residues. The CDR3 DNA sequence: TGTGCCAGCAGCGTAGATGAGGAGATCGGTCAGTTCTTC. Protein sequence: CASSVDEEIGQFF.

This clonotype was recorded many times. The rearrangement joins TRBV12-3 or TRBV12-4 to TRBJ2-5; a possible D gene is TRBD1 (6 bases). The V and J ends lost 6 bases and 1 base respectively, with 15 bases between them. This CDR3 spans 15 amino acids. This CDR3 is CASRLQGSGQETQYF. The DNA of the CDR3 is TGTGCCAGCAGATTACAGGGAAGTGGCCAAGAGACCCAGTACTTC.

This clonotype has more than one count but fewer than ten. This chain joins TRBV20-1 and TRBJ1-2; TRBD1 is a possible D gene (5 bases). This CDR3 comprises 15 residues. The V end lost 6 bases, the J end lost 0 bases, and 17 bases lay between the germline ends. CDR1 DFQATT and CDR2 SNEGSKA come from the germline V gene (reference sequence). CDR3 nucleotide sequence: TGCAGTGCCCCCAGGGTGGAGAGTACTAACTATGGCTACACCTTC. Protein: CSAPRVESTNYGYTF.

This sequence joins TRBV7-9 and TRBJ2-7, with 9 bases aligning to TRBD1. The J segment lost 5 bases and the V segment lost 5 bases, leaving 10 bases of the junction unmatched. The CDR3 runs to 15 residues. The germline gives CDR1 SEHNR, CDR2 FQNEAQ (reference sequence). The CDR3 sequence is CASSRWGDRENEQYF. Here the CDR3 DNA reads TGTGCCAGCAGCCGATGGGGGGACAGGGAAAACGAGCAGTACTTC.

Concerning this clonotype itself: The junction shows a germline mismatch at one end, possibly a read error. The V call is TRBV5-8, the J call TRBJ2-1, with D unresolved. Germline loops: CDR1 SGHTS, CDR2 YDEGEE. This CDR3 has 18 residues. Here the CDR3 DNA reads TGTGCCAGAAGCTTGGTTTGGGGTCCGCCAAGCTCCTACAATGAGCAGTTCTTC. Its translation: CARSLVWGPPSSYNEQFF.

The CDR3 DNA is TGTGCCAGCAGCAACCTAGACAGGGCCCAAGAGACCCAGTACTTC. The encoded protein is CASSNLDRAQETQYF. V and J are TRBV11-2 and TRBJ2-5; 7 bases are a match to TRBD1. After removal of 5 bases from V and 1 base from J, the junction contained 7 bases not matched to a gene. CDR1 is SGHAT, CDR2 FQNNGV, per germline. CDR3 length: 15 amino acids.

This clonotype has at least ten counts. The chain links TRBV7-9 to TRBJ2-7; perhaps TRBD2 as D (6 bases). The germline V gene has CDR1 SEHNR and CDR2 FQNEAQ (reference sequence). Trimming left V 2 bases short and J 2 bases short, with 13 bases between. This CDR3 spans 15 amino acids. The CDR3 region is CASSLWGVGAYEQYF. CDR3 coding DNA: TGTGCCAGCAGCTTATGGGGGGTGGGGGCCTACGAGCAGTACTTC. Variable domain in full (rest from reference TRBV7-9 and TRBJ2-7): DTGVSQNPRHKITKRGQNVTFRCDPISEHNRLYWYRQTLGQGPEFLTYFQNEAQLEKSRLLSDRFSAERPKGSFSTLEIQRTEQGDSAMYLCASSLWGVGAYEQYFGPGTRLTVT.

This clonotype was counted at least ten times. For the CDR3, the DNA is TGTGCCAGAGATAGATCCGGGACAAGCTCCTACGAGCAGTACTTC. Its protein product is CARDRSGTSSYEQYF. This rearrangement joins TRBV6-7 to TRBJ2-7; D perhaps matches TRBD1 (6 bases). TRBV6-7 is an open reading frame whose function is uncertain. The CDR3 spans 15 residues. With 9 bases removed from V and 0 bases from J, the gap between germline ends came to 18 bases.